The source of this T cell receptor beta chain is a study of control samples from healthy donors and cancer patients. Germline values: CDR1 SNHLY, CDR2 FYNNEI. The V end was cut by 8 bases, the J end by 2 bases, with 11 bases between. The CDR3 is 13 residues long. This clone was picked up one time. Method: immunoSEQ multiplex PCR; TCRdb's copy keeps in-frame clones and lacks some. This table has roughly 80,000 clones, around nine tenths appearing once. This TCR derives from a woman between 50 and 59 years old in good health. J is TRBJ2-3 and V is TRBV2; D is perhaps TRBD2 (5 bases). Sequences were obtained from blood. CDR3 bases: TGTGCCAGCCCGGCTAGCTCCACAGATACGCAGTATTTT. This codes for CASPASSTDTQYF.